The 24 T cell receptor beta chains listed next were all sequenced from one sample in a study of T cells in localized non-small cell lung cancer. Clones were read by immunoSEQ multiplex PCR, and TCRdb kept only the in-frame ones, dropping some. The sample includes tens of thousands of clones, about nine tenths of them seen just once. Here the sequenced sample was peripheral blood, taken before any cancer treatment. The origin of the receptors is a woman aged 35 to 70 with stage I lung adenocarcinoma.

The gene calls are TRBV6-5 and TRBJ1-1, with D perhaps matching TRBD1 (6 bases). Trimming left V 8 bases short and J 6 bases short, with 19 bases between. Germline V gene sequence: CDR1 MNHEY, CDR2 SVGAGI. The CDR3 length is 14 residues. The DNA of the CDR3 is TGTGCCAGCGGCCCGGGAGCAGGGGTCGCTGAAGCTTTCTTT. Translating gives CASGPGAGVAEAFF.

This clone was recorded only once. The chain combines TRBV5-8 with TRBJ1-6, with TRBD1 matching 7 bases. The CDR3 is 14 residues long. The ends lost 4 bases at V and 12 bases at J; junction bases unmatched: 10. The germline gives CDR1 SGHTS, CDR2 YDEGEE. The CDR3 DNA sequence: TGTGCCAGCAGCCTGGACAGGCCGGGGGTACCCCTCCACTTT. This codes for CASSLDRPGVPLHF.

The chain joins TRBV2 to TRBJ2-7; TRBD1 or TRBD2 may be the D gene (6 bases each). V gave up 9 bases and J gave up 4 bases, with 13 bases separating them. Germline CDR1 SNHLY, CDR2 FYNNEI. This CDR3 comprises 12 residues. Here the CDR3 reads CARRRGQYEQYF. The CDR3 DNA reads TGTGCCAGGCGCCGGGGGCAGTACGAGCAGTACTTC. The variable domain in full, with the rest retrieved from reference TRBV2 and TRBJ2-7, is EPEVTQTPSHQVTQMGQEVILRCVPISNHLYFYWYRQILGQKVEFLVSFYNNEISEKSEIFDDQFSVERPDGSNFTLKIRSTKLEDSAMYFCARRRGQYEQYFGPGTRLTVT.

DNA for the CDR3: TGTGCCAGCAGCGTGGACCTTAGCAATCAGCCCCAGCATTTT. Translation: CASSVDLSNQPQHF. The rearrangement links TRBV9 to TRBJ1-5, with unresolved D. This CDR3 region has 14 residues. Germline values: CDR1 SGDLS, CDR2 YYNGEE. V was pared by 2 bases and J by 0 bases, with 6 bases between.

This clone was observed a single time. This chain uses TRBV5-6 with TRBJ2-1; D might be TRBD1 (5 bases). V dropped 5 bases and J dropped 9 bases, with 12 bases sitting between them. From germline, CDR1 is SGHDT and CDR2 YYEEEE. The CDR3 consists of 12 residues. As DNA, the CDR3 is TGTGCCAGCAGACCCAGGGTTGGTGAGCAGTTCTTC. Translation: CASRPRVGEQFF.

The V gene is TRBV28, the J gene TRBJ1-3; D gene ambiguous. CDR3 length: 14 residues. The V gene's germline CDR1 is MDHEN and CDR2 SYDVKM. Trimming took 7 bases from V and 3 from J, leaving 13 bases between them. CDR3: CASIWREGGNTIYF. The CDR3 DNA is TGTGCCAGCATTTGGAGGGAAGGTGGAAACACCATATATTTT.

This clone was seen more than once but under ten times. The chain uses TRBV4-1 and TRBJ2-3; no clear D gene. The CDR3 consists of 17 residues. The germline V gene has CDR1 MGHRA and CDR2 YSYEKL. Deletions cut 1 base from V and 3 bases from J, with 17 bases between. As DNA, the CDR3 is TGCGCCAGCAGCCAAGTGGATATGGGCCTGAGTACAGATACGCAGTATTTT. Its translation: CASSQVDMGLSTDTQYF.

V and J are TRBV7-2 and TRBJ1-1; D unclear. Trimming removed 1 base at V and 6 bases at J, with 9 bases between. Germline CDR1 SGHTA, CDR2 FQGNSA. This CDR3 is built from 13 residues. Here the CDR3 reads CASSLEWSSEAFF. The CDR3 bases are TGTGCCAGCAGCTTAGAATGGTCGTCTGAAGCTTTCTTT.

The chain couples TRBV19 to TRBJ1-4; a possible D gene is TRBD1 (5 bases). The CDR3 is 15 residues long. Germline V lookup: CDR1 LNHDA, CDR2 SQIVND (reference sequence). Trimming shortened V by 4 bases and J by 2 bases, and 11 bases separated the two germline ends. The CDR3 sequence: CASSTSGGTNEKLFF. The CDR3 DNA sequence: TGTGCCAGTAGTACCTCCGGGGGGACTAATGAAAAACTGTTTTTT.

The V and J genes are TRBV5-5 and TRBJ2-1; TRBD2 aligns across 8 bases. The germline V gene has CDR1 SGHKS and CDR2 YYEKEE (reference sequence). V gave up 4 bases and J gave up 7 bases; unmatched junction bases: 16. This CDR3 comprises 17 residues. The DNA of the CDR3 is TGTGCCAGCAGCCGACGAGCAGCGGGAGTTGTTATGAATGAGCAGTTCTTC. This translates into CASSRRAAGVVMNEQFF.

This chain links TRBV19 with TRBJ1-5; D unclear. V lost 3 bases and J 3 bases, leaving 18 bases between the germline ends. The CDR3 is 17 residues long. Germline V gene lookup returns CDR1 LNHDA and CDR2 SQIVND (reference sequence). The CDR3 sequence is CASSIIVLIGNNQPQHF. The CDR3 DNA is TGTGCCAGTAGTATTATCGTTTTAATCGGTAACAATCAGCCCCAGCATTTT.

The chain has TRBV19 and TRBJ2-1; 11 positions match TRBD2. The CDR3 totals 15 residues. Germline V gene lookup returns CDR1 LNHDA and CDR2 SQIVND (reference sequence). V was clipped by 5 bases and J by 7 bases; unmatched bases: 7. The CDR3 here is CASSDLLAGGNEQFF. CDR3 in DNA: TGTGCCAGTAGTGACCTTCTAGCGGGAGGAAATGAGCAGTTCTTC.

This clone was observed once. This chain connects TRBV7-9 to TRBJ1-1; D not certain. CDR1 and CDR2 (germline): SEHNR, FQNEAQ (reference sequence). CDR3 length: 14 amino acids. V was cut by 2 bases and J by 11 bases, with 18 bases left in between. CDR3 region: CASSLPIRGTRAFF. In nucleotides, the CDR3 is TGTGCCAGCAGCTTACCCATCCGCGGAACAAGGGCTTTCTTT.

The chain recombines TRBV5-5 with TRBJ1-1; 12 nucleotides align to TRBD1. J was trimmed by 4 bases and V by 3 bases; bases with no gene match: 4. Germline lookup yields CDR1 SGHKS and CDR2 YYEKEE (reference sequence). The CDR3 sequence is 15 residues long. CDR3 sequence reads: CASSSRGQGATEAFF. The DNA of the CDR3 is TGTGCCAGCAGCTCGAGGGGACAGGGGGCCACTGAAGCTTTCTTT.

The chain is built from TRBV29-1 and TRBJ1-5, with a possible D match to TRBD1 (6 bases). Germline-derived CDR1 and CDR2 are SQVTM and ANQGSEA. CDR3 length: 13 amino acids. Trimming removed 4 bases at V and 7 bases at J, with 14 bases between. The CDR3 loop reads CSVVTGRDQPQHF. As DNA, the CDR3 is TGCAGCGTTGTTACAGGGAGAGACCAGCCCCAGCATTTT.

The chain has TRBV7-9 and TRBJ1-2, with D perhaps TRBD1 (6 bases). Trimming took off 5 bases at V and 8 bases at J, with 18 bases between the two ends. Germline V lookup: CDR1 SEHNR, CDR2 FQNEAQ (reference sequence). This CDR3 spans 14 amino acids. Here the CDR3 reads CASSRRGGSEGYTF. The CDR3 DNA reads TGTGCCAGCAGCCGTAGGGGGGGAAGCGAAGGCTACACCTTC. Full variable domain (outside the CDR3, taken from reference TRBV7-9 and TRBJ1-2): DTGVSQNPRHKITKRGQNVTFRCDPISEHNRLYWYRQTLGQGPEFLTYFQNEAQLEKSRLLSDRFSAERPKGSFSTLEIQRTEQGDSAMYLCASSRRGGSEGYTFGSGTRLTVV.

This chain connects TRBV19 to TRBJ2-2, with 10 bases matching TRBD2. CDR1 and CDR2 (germline): LNHDA, SQIVND (reference sequence). The length of the CDR3 is 17 residues. V shed 3 bases, J shed 4 bases, and the junction held 8 bases outside the gene matches. This CDR3 is CASSINSGRYSTGELFF. CDR3 coding DNA: TGTGCCAGTAGTATTAATAGCGGGAGGTACAGCACCGGGGAGCTGTTTTTT.

This chain joins TRBV6-1 and TRBJ1-2; D call uncertain. The ends were cut back, 5 bases at V and 0 bases at J, with 13 bases in the middle. The germline gives CDR1 MNHNS, CDR2 SASEGT. There are 15 residues in the CDR3. CDR3 loop: CASSITELPNYGYTF. The DNA of the CDR3 is TGTGCCAGCAGTATTACAGAACTACCTAACTATGGCTACACCTTC.

This clone appeared a single time. The CDR3 DNA reads TGTGCCAGCACCTATCTGGGGAATGAGCAGTTCTTC. It yields the protein CASTYLGNEQFF. The chain carries TRBV2 and TRBJ2-1; no clear D gene. The germline gives CDR1 SNHLY, CDR2 FYNNEI. The CDR3 has 12 residues. V lost 7 bases and J 7 bases, leaving 11 bases between the germline ends.

The chain couples TRBV5-1 to TRBJ1-1, with 8 positions matching TRBD1. After removal of 0 bases from V and 7 bases from J, the junction contained 5 bases not matched to a gene. The germline CDR1 and CDR2 sequences are SGHRS and YFSETQ. The CDR3 covers 14 residues. The CDR3 nucleotides read TGCGCCAGCAGCTTGGATTCGACAGGGGTTGAAGCTTTCTTT. Protein sequence: CASSLDSTGVEAFF.

The chain recombines TRBV11-2 with TRBJ1-4; D unclear. CDR3 length: 14 residues. Germline V gene sequence: CDR1 SGHAT, CDR2 FQNNGV. V was shortened by 1 base and J by 7 bases, with 10 bases between the two germline ends. The CDR3 nucleotides are TGTGCCAGCAGCTTAGTCACTGGTTTTGAAAAACTGTTTTTT. This encodes CASSLVTGFEKLFF.

This clone occurred once. The chain couples TRBV28 to TRBJ1-3; 9 bases map to TRBD1. This CDR3 comprises 16 residues. The trim removed 3 bases at V and 8 bases at J, leaving 11 bases unmatched. Germline V gene lookup returns CDR1 MDHEN and CDR2 SYDVKM. The CDR3 nucleotides read TGTGCCAGCAGTTTGTCGGCATCGACAGGGGGGGACACCATATATTTT. It is translated as CASSLSASTGGDTIYF. Using reference TRBV28 and TRBJ1-3 for the parts outside the CDR3, the full variable domain is DVKVTQSSRYLVKRTGEKVFLECVQDMDHENMFWYRQDPGLGLRLIYFSYDVKMKEKGDIPEGYSVSREKKERFSLILESASTNQTSMYLCASSLSASTGGDTIYFGEGSWLTVV.

The chain employs TRBV7-3 and TRBJ2-2; TRBD2 aligns across 14 bases. This CDR3 region has 16 residues. Germline V CDR1 and CDR2: SGHTA, FQGTGA. V lost 3 bases, J lost 5 bases, and 2 bases stayed unmatched. The CDR3 is CASSFGTSGSTGELFF. The DNA for the CDR3 is TGTGCCAGCAGCTTTGGGACTAGCGGGAGTACCGGGGAGCTGTTTTTT.

The chain employs TRBV30 and TRBJ1-1, with unresolved D. Germline V gives CDR1 GTSNPN, CDR2 SVGIG (reference sequence). This CDR3 has 13 amino acids. The V gene lost 2 bases and the J gene lost 5 bases, with 12 bases spanning the gap. CDR3 amino acids: CAWSPYQTTEAFF. The DNA of the CDR3 is TGTGCCTGGAGTCCCTATCAGACGACTGAAGCTTTCTTT.